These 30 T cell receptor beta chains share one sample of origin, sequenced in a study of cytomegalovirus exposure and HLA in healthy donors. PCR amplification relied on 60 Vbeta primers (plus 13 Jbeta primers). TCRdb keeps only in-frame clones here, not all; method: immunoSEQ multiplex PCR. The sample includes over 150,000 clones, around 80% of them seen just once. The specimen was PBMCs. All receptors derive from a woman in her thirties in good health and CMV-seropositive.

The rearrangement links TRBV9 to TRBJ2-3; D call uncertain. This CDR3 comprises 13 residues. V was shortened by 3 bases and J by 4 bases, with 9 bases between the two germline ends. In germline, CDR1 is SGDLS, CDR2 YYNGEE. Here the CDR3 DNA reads TGTGCCAGCAGCGGGCGGTTGGCAGATACGCAGTATTTT. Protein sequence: CASSGRLADTQYF.

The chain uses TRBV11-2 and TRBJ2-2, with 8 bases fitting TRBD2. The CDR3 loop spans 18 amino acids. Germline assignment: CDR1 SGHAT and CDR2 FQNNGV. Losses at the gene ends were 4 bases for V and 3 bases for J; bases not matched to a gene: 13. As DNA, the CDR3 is TGTGCCAGCAGCTCCAAACAGGGTAGCGGGACCTACACCGGGGAGCTGTTTTTT. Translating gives CASSSKQGSGTYTGELFF. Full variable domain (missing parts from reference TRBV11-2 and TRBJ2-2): EAGVAQSPRYKIIEKRQSVAFWCNPISGHATLYWYQQILGQGPKLLIQFQNNGVVDDSQLPKDRFSAERLKGVDSTLKIQPAKLEDSAVYLCASSSKQGSGTYTGELFFGEGSRLTVL.

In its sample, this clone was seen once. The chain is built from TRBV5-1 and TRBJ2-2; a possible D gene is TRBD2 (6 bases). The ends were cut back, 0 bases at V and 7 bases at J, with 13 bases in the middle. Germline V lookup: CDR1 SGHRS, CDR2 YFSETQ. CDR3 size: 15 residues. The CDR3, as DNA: TGCGCCAGCAGCTTGGCCTTGGAGGGAAGCGGGGAGCTGTTTTTT. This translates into CASSLALEGSGELFF.

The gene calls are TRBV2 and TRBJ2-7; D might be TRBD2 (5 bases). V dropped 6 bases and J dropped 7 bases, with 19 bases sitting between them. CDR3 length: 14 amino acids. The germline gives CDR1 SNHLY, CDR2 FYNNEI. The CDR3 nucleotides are TGTGCCAGCAGCCCCCTCACGGGGAGTCAAGAGCAGTACTTC. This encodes CASSPLTGSQEQYF.

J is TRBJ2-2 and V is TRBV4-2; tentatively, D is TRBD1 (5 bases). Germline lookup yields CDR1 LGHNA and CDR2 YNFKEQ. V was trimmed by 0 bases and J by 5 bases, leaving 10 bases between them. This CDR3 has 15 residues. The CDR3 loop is CASSQEGRVTGELFF. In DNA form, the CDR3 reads TGTGCCAGCAGCCAAGAAGGCAGGGTTACCGGGGAGCTGTTTTTT.

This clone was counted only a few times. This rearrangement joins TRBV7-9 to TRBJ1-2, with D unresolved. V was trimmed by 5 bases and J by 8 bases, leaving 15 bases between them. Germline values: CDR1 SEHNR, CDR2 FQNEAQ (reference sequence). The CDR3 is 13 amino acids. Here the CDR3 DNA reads TGTGCCAGCAGCCCGACGGGGTTGTCGGGCTACACCTTC. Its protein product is CASSPTGLSGYTF. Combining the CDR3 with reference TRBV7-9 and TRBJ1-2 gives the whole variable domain DTGVSQNPRHKITKRGQNVTFRCDPISEHNRLYWYRQTLGQGPEFLTYFQNEAQLEKSRLLSDRFSAERPKGSFSTLEIQRTEQGDSAMYLCASSPTGLSGYTFGSGTRLTVV.

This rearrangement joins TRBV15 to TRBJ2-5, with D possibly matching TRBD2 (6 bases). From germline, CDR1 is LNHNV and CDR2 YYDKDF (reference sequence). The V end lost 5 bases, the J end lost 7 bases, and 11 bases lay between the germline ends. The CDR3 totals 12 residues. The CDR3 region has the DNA TGTGCCACCAGCGGGCTAGCGCCGACCCAGTACTTC. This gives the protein CATSGLAPTQYF.

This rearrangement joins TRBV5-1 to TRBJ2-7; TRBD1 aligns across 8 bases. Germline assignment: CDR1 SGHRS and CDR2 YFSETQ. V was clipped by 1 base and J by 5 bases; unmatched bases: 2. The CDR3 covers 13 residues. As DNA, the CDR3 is TGCGCCAGCAGCTTGCAGGGGGCGGACGAGCAGTACTTC. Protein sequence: CASSLQGADEQYF.

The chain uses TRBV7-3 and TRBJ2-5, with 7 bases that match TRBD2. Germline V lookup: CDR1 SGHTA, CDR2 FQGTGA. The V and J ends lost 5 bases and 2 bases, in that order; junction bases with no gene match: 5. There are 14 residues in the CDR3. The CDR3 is CASSDFGGQETQYF. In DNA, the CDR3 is TGTGCCAGCAGCGATTTCGGGGGGCAAGAGACCCAGTACTTC.

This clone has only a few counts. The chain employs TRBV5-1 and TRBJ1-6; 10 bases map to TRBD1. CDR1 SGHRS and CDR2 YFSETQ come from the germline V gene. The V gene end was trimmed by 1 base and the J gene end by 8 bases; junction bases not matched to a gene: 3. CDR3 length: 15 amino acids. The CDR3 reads CASSLTGTGDSPLHF. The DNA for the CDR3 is TGCGCCAGCAGCTTGACCGGGACAGGGGATTCACCCCTCCACTTT.

In nucleotides, the CDR3 is TGCGCCAGCAGCCAAGTTGACAGGTCGAATAATTCACCCCTCCACTTT. Translating gives CASSQVDRSNNSPLHF. V is TRBV4-1 and J is TRBJ1-6; the D gene is possibly TRBD1 (6 bases). From germline, CDR1 is MGHRA and CDR2 YSYEKL. The ends were cut back, 1 base at V and 5 bases at J, with 12 bases in the middle. This CDR3 spans 16 amino acids.

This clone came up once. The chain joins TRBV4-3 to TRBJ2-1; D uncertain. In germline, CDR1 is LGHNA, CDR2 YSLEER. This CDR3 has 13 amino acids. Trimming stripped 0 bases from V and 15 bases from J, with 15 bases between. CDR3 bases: TGCGCCAGCAGCCAAGATGGTACCCGAGGCAGGTTCTTC. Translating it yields CASSQDGTRGRFF.

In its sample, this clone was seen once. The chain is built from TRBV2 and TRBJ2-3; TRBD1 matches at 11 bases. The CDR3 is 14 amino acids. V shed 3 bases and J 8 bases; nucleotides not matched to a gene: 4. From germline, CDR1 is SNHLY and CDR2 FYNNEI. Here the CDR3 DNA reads TGTGCCAGCAGTGAGGGACAGGGGGAGGGTACGCAGTATTTT. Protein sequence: CASSEGQGEGTQYF.

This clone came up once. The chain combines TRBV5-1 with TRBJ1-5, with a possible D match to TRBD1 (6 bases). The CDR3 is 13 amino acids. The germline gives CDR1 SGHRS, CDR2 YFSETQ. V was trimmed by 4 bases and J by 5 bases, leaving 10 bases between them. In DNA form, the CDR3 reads TGCGCCAGCAGCATAGGGGGGGATCAGCCCCAGCATTTT. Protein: CASSIGGDQPQHF.

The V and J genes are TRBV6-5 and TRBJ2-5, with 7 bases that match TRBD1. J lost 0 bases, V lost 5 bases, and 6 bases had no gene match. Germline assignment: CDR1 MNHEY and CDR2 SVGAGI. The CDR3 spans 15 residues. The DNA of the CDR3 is TGTGCCAGCAGTAAGGGGGCCCCGTACCAAGAGACCCAGTACTTC. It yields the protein CASSKGAPYQETQYF.

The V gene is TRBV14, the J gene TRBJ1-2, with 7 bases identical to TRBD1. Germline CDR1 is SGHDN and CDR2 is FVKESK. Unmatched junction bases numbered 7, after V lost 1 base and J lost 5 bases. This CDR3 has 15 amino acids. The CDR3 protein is CASSQAPGGGYGYTF. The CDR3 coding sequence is TGTGCCAGCAGCCAAGCACCAGGGGGAGGTTATGGCTACACCTTC.

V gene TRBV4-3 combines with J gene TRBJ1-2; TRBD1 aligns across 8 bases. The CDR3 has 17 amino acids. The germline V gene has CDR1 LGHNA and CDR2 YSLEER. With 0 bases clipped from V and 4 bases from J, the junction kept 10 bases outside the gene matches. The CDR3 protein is CASSQESRGLRGYGYTF. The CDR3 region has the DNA TGCGCCAGCAGCCAAGAGAGCAGGGGGCTACGCGGCTATGGCTACACCTTC.

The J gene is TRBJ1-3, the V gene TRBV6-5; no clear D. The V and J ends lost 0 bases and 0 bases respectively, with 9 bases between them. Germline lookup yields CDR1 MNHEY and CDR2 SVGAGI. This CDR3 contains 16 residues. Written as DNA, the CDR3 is TGTGCCAGCAGTTACTCGGGAGAATTCTCTGGAAACACCATATATTTT. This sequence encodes CASSYSGEFSGNTIYF.

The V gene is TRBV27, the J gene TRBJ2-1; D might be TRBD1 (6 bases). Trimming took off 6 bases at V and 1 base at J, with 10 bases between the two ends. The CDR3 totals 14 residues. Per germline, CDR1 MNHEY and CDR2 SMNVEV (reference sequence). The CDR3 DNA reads TGTGCCAGCAGCATCACAGGGTCCTACAATGAGCAGTTCTTC. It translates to CASSITGSYNEQFF.

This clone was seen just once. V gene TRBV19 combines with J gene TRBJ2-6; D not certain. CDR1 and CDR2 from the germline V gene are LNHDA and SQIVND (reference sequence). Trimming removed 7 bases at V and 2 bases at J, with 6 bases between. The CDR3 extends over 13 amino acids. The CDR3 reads CASTTPGANVLTF. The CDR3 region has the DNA TGTGCCAGTACCACACCTGGGGCCAACGTCCTGACTTTC.

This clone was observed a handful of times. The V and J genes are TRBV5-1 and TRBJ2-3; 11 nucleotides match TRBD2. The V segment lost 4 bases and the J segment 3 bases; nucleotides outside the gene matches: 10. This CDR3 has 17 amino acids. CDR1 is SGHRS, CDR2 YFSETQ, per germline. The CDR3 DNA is TGCGCCAGCAGCCCCCATAGCGGGGGGGCAGGGACAGATACGCAGTATTTT. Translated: CASSPHSGGAGTDTQYF.

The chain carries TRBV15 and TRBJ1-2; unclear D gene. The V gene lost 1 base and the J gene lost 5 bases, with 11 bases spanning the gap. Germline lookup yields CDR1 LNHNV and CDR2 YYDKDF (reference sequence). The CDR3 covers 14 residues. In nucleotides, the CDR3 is TGTGCCACCAGCAGAGGATCGGCGGGATATGGCTACACCTTC. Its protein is CATSRGSAGYGYTF.

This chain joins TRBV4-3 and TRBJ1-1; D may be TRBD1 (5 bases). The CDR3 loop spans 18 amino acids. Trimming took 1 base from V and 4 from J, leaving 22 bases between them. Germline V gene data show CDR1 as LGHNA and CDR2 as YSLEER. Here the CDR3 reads CASSQGGMLGSGGTEAFF. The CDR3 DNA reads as TGCGCCAGCAGCCAAGGCGGGATGCTGGGCAGCGGGGGCACTGAAGCTTTCTTT.

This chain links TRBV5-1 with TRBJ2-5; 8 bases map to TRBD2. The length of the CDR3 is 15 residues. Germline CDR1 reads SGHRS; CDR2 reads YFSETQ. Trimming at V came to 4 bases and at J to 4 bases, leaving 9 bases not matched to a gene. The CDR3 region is CASSPGSGVVETQYF. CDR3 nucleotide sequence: TGCGCCAGCAGCCCCGGTAGCGGGGTCGTAGAGACCCAGTACTTC. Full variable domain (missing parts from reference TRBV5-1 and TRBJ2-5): KAGVTQTPRYLIKTRGQQVTLSCSPISGHRSVSWYQQTPGQGLQFLFEYFSETQRNKGNFPGRFSGRQFSNSRSEMNVSTLELGDSALYLCASSPGSGVVETQYFGPGTRLLVL.

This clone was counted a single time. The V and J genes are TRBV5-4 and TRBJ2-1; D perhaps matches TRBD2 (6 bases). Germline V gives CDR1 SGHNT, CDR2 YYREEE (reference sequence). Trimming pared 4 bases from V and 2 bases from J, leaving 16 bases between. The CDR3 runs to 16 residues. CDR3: CASSLGGVKAYNEQFF. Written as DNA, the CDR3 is TGTGCCAGCAGCCTTGGCGGGGTGAAAGCCTACAATGAGCAGTTCTTC.

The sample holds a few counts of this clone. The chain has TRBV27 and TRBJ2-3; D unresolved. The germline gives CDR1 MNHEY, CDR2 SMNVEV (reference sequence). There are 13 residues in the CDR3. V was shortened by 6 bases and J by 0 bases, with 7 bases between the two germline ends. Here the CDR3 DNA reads TGTGCCAGCAGATTTTCTAGCACAGATACGCAGTATTTT. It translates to CASRFSSTDTQYF.

The CDR3 nucleotides are TGTGCCAGCAGTTACTTGGGCCCCTTGAATGAGCAGTTCTTC. It codes for CASSYLGPLNEQFF. The chain carries TRBV6-5 and TRBJ2-1; D remains unclear. V gave up 1 base and J gave up 7 bases, with 11 bases separating them. The CDR3 spans 14 residues. The germline gives CDR1 MNHEY, CDR2 SVGAGI.

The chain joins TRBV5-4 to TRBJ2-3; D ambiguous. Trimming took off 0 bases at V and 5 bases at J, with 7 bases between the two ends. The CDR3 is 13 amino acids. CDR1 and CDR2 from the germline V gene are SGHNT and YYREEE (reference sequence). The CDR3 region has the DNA TGTGCCAGCAGCTTGGGCCCCGGAGATACGCAGTATTTT. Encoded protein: CASSLGPGDTQYF.

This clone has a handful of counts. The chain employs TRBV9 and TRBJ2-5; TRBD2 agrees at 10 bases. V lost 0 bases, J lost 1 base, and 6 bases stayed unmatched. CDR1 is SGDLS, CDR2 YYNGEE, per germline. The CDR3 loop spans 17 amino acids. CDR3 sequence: CASSVGLGLAAQETQYF. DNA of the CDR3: TGTGCCAGCAGCGTAGGACTTGGACTAGCGGCCCAAGAGACCCAGTACTTC.

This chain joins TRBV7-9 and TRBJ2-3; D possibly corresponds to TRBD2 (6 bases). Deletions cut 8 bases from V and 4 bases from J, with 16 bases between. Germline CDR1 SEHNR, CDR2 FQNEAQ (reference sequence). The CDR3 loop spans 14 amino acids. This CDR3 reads CASARPGVADTQYF. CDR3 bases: TGTGCCAGCGCCAGACCGGGGGTGGCAGATACGCAGTATTTT.